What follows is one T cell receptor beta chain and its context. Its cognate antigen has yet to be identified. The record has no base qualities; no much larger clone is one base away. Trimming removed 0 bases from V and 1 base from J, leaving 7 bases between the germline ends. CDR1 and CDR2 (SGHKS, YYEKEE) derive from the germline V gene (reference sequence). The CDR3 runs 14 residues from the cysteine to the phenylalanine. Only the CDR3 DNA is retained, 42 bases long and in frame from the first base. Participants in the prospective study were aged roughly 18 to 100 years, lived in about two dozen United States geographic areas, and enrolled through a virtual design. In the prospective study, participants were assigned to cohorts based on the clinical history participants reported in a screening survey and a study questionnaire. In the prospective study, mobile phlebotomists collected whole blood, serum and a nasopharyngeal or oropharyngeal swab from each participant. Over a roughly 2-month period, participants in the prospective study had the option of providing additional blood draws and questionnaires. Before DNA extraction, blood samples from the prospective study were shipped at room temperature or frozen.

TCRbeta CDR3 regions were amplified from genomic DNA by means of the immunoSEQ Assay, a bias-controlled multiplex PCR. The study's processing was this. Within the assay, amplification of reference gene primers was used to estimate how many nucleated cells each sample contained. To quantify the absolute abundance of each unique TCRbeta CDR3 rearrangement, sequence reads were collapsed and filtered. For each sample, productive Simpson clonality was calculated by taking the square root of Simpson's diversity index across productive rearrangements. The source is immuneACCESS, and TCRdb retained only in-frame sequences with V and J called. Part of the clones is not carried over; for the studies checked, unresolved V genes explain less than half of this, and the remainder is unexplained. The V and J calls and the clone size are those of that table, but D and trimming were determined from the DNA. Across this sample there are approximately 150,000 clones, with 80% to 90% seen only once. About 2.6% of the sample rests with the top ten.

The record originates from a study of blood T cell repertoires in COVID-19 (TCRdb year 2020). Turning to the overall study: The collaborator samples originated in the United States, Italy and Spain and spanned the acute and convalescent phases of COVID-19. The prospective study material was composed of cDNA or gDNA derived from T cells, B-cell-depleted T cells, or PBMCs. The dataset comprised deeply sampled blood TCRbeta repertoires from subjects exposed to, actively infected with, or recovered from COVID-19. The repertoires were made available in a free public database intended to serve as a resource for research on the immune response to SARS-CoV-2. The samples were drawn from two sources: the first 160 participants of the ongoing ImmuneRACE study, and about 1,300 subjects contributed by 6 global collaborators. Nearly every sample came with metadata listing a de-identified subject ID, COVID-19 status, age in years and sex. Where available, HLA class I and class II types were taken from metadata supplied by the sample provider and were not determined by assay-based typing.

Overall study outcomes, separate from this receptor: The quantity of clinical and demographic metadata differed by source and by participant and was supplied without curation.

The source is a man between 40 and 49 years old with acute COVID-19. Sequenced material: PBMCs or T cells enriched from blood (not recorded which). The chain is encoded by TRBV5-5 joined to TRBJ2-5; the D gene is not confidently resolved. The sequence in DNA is TGTGCCAGCAGCTTGGTCACAGTCCAAGAGACCCAGTACTTC. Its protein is CASSLVTVQETQYF.